This T cell receptor beta chain derives from a study of brain T cells in children with intractable seizures. The repertoire was sequenced with immunoSEQ multiplex PCR; TCRdb's copy has only in-frame clones and lacks some. The data contain about 64,000 clones, approximately 95% of them singletons. Remarks on this clone: The antigen is undetermined.

V was pared by 2 bases and J by 5 bases, with 1 base of the junction left unmatched. Germline V gene data show CDR1 as LNHDA and CDR2 as SQIVND (reference sequence). The CDR3 runs 14 residues. Notes on the study in general: Only CDR3 sequence similarity suggested viral specificity, without known HCMV serostatus.

Sample: peripheral blood, taken at surgery. The receptor's source is a boy under two years old with focal cortical dysplasia and intractable seizures. This chain connects TRBV19 to TRBJ1-4; TRBD1 matches 8 bases. The CDR3, as DNA: TGTGCCAGTAGTATAACAGGGGGAAATGAAAAACTGTTTTTT. As protein: CASSITGGNEKLFF.